The 25 T cell receptor beta chains listed next were all sequenced from one sample in a study of CD8 T cells in Susac syndrome. cDNA came from about 0.5 to 1 ug RNA primed by random hexamers. TCRdb fed the immunoSEQ multiplex PCR reads into MiXCR, producing one record per CDR3 protein. Of 70,000 to 95,000 distinct CDR3 sequences in the sample, around 94% were seen once. Sequenced sample: CD8+ T cells from PBMCs. The receptors shown here come from a human donor with Susac syndrome.

V gene TRBV7-9 combines with J gene TRBJ1-4, with D uncertain. The CDR3 length is 16 residues. Germline lookup yields CDR1 SEHNR and CDR2 FQNEAQ (reference sequence). The V end was cut by 5 bases, the J end by 8 bases, with 21 bases between. DNA of the CDR3: TGTGCCAGCAGCCCCGCGGACGGAAGGGTGGAGGAAAAACTGTTTTTT. Residues: CASSPADGRVEEKLFF.

V is TRBV27 and J is TRBJ2-1; no reliable D call. The ends were cut back, 0 bases at V and 12 bases at J, with 9 bases in the middle. The CDR3 is 12 amino acids. Per the germline V gene, CDR1 is MNHEY and CDR2 is SMNVEV (reference sequence). The CDR3 region has the DNA TGTGCCAGCAGTTTATCAGGGTCGGGGCAGTTCTTC. Translation: CASSLSGSGQFF.

This clonotype was observed a single time. The rearrangement links TRBV18 to TRBJ2-7, with 12 bases identical to TRBD1. Germline V gene sequence: CDR1 KGHSH, CDR2 LQKENI. The CDR3 covers 14 residues. With V trimmed by 5 bases and J by 5 bases, 4 bases remained unmatched. CDR3 region: CASSGTGGEDEQYF. For the CDR3, the DNA is TGTGCCAGCTCAGGGACAGGGGGCGAGGACGAGCAGTACTTC.

The chain couples TRBV5-6 to TRBJ2-1; D possibly corresponds to TRBD2 (5 bases). The CDR3 is 13 amino acids. Deletions cut 3 bases from V and 2 bases from J, with 6 bases between. The V gene's germline CDR1 is SGHDT and CDR2 YYEEEE. This CDR3 is CASSWTPYNEQFF. The DNA of the CDR3 is TGTGCCAGCAGCTGGACTCCCTACAATGAGCAGTTCTTC.

The J gene is TRBJ1-1, the V gene TRBV30, with D unresolved. CDR1 GTSNPN and CDR2 SVGIG come from the germline V gene (reference sequence). The V gene lost 0 bases and the J gene lost 1 base, with 12 bases spanning the gap. The CDR3 is 15 amino acids. CDR3: CAWSVYRSANTEAFF. In nucleotides, the CDR3 is TGTGCCTGGAGTGTGTATCGATCGGCGAACACTGAAGCTTTCTTT.

V and J are TRBV13 and TRBJ2-1; D is perhaps TRBD1 (6 bases). In germline, CDR1 is PRHDT, CDR2 FYEKMQ (reference sequence). Trimming removed 0 bases from V and 7 bases from J, with 16 bases in between. The CDR3 loop spans 16 amino acids. The CDR3 DNA follows: TGTGCCAGCAGCTTAGGCAGGGGCAGGGGCGGGAATGAGCAGTTCTTC. It is translated as CASSLGRGRGGNEQFF.

The J gene is TRBJ2-4, the V gene TRBV3-1; TRBD1 is a possible D gene (6 bases). V lost 2 bases, J lost 3 bases, and 11 bases lay in between. CDR3 length equals 15 residues. Germline CDR1 reads LGHDT; CDR2 reads YNNKEL (reference sequence). Here the CDR3 reads CASSQSGDGKNIQYF. CDR3 nucleotide sequence: TGTGCCAGCAGCCAATCAGGGGATGGCAAAAACATTCAGTACTTC.

The chain uses TRBV28 and TRBJ1-2; possibly TRBD1 for D (6 bases). CDR1 is MDHEN and CDR2 is SYDVKM in the germline V gene. V lost 3 bases and J 5 bases, leaving 16 bases between the germline ends. CDR3 size: 15 residues. DNA of the CDR3: TGTGCCAGCAGTTTTCATAGTGGGGGCTGGTATGGCTACACCTTC. Its translation is CASSFHSGGWYGYTF.

V is TRBV13 and J is TRBJ1-6; 11 bases match TRBD1. CDR3 length: 15 amino acids. The V gene's germline CDR1 is PRHDT and CDR2 FYEKMQ (reference sequence). The junction had 6 bases not matched to a gene; V was cut back by 5 bases and J by 9 bases. This chain's CDR3 is CASSPGQGALSPLHF. The CDR3 coding sequence is TGTGCCAGCAGCCCAGGACAGGGGGCACTTTCACCCCTCCACTTT.

The V call is TRBV5-4, the J call TRBJ2-5; no clear D gene. The CDR3 contains 14 residues. CDR1 is SGHNT and CDR2 is YYREEE in the germline V gene (reference sequence). With 2 bases removed from V and 2 bases from J, the gap between germline ends came to 10 bases. For the CDR3, the DNA is TGTGCCAGCAGCTTTGACCGAGAACAAGAGACCCAGTACTTC. It is translated as CASSFDREQETQYF.

The chain uses TRBV19 and TRBJ2-7, with 8 positions matching TRBD1. The trim removed 5 bases at V and 0 bases at J, leaving 3 bases unmatched. The CDR3 runs to 14 residues. The germline V gene encodes CDR1 LNHDA and CDR2 SQIVND (reference sequence). CDR3 residues: CASSPTGVSYEQYF. In nucleotides, the CDR3 is TGTGCCAGTAGTCCGACAGGGGTCTCCTACGAGCAGTACTTC.

The chain is built from TRBV4-1 and TRBJ2-5; 10 bases are a match to TRBD2. Germline CDR1 and CDR2: MGHRA and YSYEKL. Trimming removed 5 bases from V and 2 bases from J; junction bases left unmatched: 5. The CDR3 has 15 residues. The CDR3 sequence is CASSDGTSVQETQYF. CDR3 nucleotides: TGCGCCAGCAGCGACGGGACTAGCGTTCAAGAGACCCAGTACTTC.

This chain uses TRBV7-9 with TRBJ1-5; TRBD1 is a possible D gene (6 bases). CDR3 length: 12 amino acids. Germline values: CDR1 SEHNR, CDR2 FQNEAQ (reference sequence). Trimming left V 5 bases short and J 9 bases short, with 11 bases between. CDR3 residues: CASSTRGMPQHF. CDR3 sequence (DNA): TGTGCCAGCAGCACCAGGGGCATGCCCCAGCATTTT.

V is TRBV28 and J is TRBJ1-1, with 8 nucleotides matching TRBD1. There are 16 residues in the CDR3. V shed 6 bases, J shed 0 bases, and the junction held 9 bases outside the gene matches. Germline CDR1 and CDR2: MDHEN and SYDVKM. The CDR3 loop reads CASSWGQVEMNTEAFF. The DNA of the CDR3 is TGTGCCAGCAGCTGGGGACAGGTTGAGATGAACACTGAAGCTTTCTTT.

The V gene is TRBV6-2 or TRBV6-3, the J gene TRBJ2-4, with D unclear. CDR1 MNHEY and CDR2 SVGEGT come from the germline V gene. The CDR3 consists of 13 residues. The germline V and J ends were trimmed by 10 bases and 8 bases, with 18 bases remaining between them. CDR3 sequence (DNA): TGTGCCAACAATGTCTCTGGCGCGGACATTCAGTACTTC. Amino acids: CANNVSGADIQYF.

The genes are TRBV20-1 and TRBJ2-2; TRBD1 matches at 10 bases. The V gene end was trimmed by 4 bases and the J gene end by 3 bases; junction bases not matched to a gene: 8. The germline V gene encodes CDR1 DFQATT and CDR2 SNEGSKA (reference sequence). This CDR3 is built from 16 residues. The CDR3 region has the DNA TGCAGTGCTAAATCCCCCGGGACAGGGGACACCGGGGAGCTGTTTTTT. Protein sequence: CSAKSPGTGDTGELFF.

The genes are TRBV30 and TRBJ2-3; tentative D call: TRBD2 (6 bases). The CDR3 runs 16 residues. Germline values: CDR1 GTSNPN, CDR2 SVGIG (reference sequence). V lost 5 bases to trimming and J lost 1 base, with 19 bases between them. Written as DNA, the CDR3 is TGTGCCTGGTCTCGGGACTCCCTTTCCGGCACAGATACGCAGTATTTT. Translated: CAWSRDSLSGTDTQYF.

This clonotype was counted between two and nine times. The chain couples TRBV29-1 to TRBJ2-5; a possible D gene is TRBD2 (6 bases). In germline, CDR1 is SQVTM, CDR2 ANQGSEA. Trimming pared 3 bases from V and 0 bases from J, leaving 14 bases between. This CDR3 has 15 residues. The CDR3 DNA reads TGCAGCGTTGATCCCTATGAGCGGGACCAAGAGACCCAGTACTTC. Protein product: CSVDPYERDQETQYF.

The rearrangement joins TRBV25-1 to TRBJ2-2, with D tentatively TRBD1 (6 bases). There are 14 residues in the CDR3. Trimming pared 8 bases from V and 3 bases from J, leaving 13 bases between. CDR1 and CDR2 (germline): MGHDK, SYGVNS. The CDR3 DNA reads TGTGCCAGCCGCCCAGGGGCGCACACCGGGGAGCTGTTTTTT. Translation: CASRPGAHTGELFF.

The genes are TRBV12-3 or TRBV12-4 and TRBJ2-5; TRBD1 might be the D (5 bases). Trimming cost V 8 bases and J 4 bases, with 11 bases left between them. The CDR3 extends over 12 amino acids. The CDR3 reads CASCWGRETQYF. CDR3 nucleotides: TGTGCCAGCTGTTGGGGCAGAGAGACCCAGTACTTC.

This rearrangement joins TRBV15 to TRBJ1-4; D is uncertain. Germline loops: CDR1 LNHNV, CDR2 YYDKDF (reference sequence). The CDR3 contains 13 residues. V was clipped by 5 bases and J by 7 bases, with 11 bases between them. The CDR3 coding sequence is TGTGCCACCAGCCCGCGCAGTTCTGAAAAACTGTTTTTT. Translating gives CATSPRSSEKLFF.

The rearrangement joins TRBV6-5 to TRBJ2-3; D is undetermined. The CDR3 runs to 14 residues. Trimming took off 6 bases at V and 2 bases at J, with 12 bases between the two ends. The V gene's germline CDR1 is MNHEY and CDR2 SVGAGI. The CDR3 nucleotides read TGTGCCAGCAGCCCTGGACCCCCCACAGATACGCAGTATTTT. It specifies CASSPGPPTDTQYF.

The gene calls are TRBV7-8 and TRBJ2-5; D is undetermined. CDR1 is SGHVS, CDR2 FQNEAQ, per germline. V lost 3 bases, J lost 3 bases, and 23 bases lay in between. The CDR3 totals 18 residues. CDR3: CASSLVSGSGSDKETQYF. The CDR3 nucleotides are TGTGCCAGCAGCTTGGTCTCTGGGTCCGGGTCGGATAAAGAGACCCAGTACTTC.

This chain links TRBV29-1 with TRBJ2-7; 11 bases agree with TRBD1. The CDR3 length is 13 residues. Germline-derived CDR1 and CDR2 are SQVTM and ANQGSEA. V trimming: 4 bases; J trimming: 8 bases; junction bases outside the gene matches: 7. The CDR3 DNA reads TGCAGCGTTGCAGGGACAGGGGGTAAAAAGCAGTACTTC. This gives the protein CSVAGTGGKKQYF.

This chain connects TRBV15 to TRBJ2-1; D not resolved. The CDR3 contains 16 residues. The V gene lost 4 bases and the J gene lost 2 bases, with 15 bases spanning the gap. Germline V CDR1 and CDR2: LNHNV, YYDKDF (reference sequence). CDR3 in DNA: TGTGCCACCAGCAAGGTAGTTAGGGTAGCCTACAATGAGCAGTTCTTC. Its translation is CATSKVVRVAYNEQFF.